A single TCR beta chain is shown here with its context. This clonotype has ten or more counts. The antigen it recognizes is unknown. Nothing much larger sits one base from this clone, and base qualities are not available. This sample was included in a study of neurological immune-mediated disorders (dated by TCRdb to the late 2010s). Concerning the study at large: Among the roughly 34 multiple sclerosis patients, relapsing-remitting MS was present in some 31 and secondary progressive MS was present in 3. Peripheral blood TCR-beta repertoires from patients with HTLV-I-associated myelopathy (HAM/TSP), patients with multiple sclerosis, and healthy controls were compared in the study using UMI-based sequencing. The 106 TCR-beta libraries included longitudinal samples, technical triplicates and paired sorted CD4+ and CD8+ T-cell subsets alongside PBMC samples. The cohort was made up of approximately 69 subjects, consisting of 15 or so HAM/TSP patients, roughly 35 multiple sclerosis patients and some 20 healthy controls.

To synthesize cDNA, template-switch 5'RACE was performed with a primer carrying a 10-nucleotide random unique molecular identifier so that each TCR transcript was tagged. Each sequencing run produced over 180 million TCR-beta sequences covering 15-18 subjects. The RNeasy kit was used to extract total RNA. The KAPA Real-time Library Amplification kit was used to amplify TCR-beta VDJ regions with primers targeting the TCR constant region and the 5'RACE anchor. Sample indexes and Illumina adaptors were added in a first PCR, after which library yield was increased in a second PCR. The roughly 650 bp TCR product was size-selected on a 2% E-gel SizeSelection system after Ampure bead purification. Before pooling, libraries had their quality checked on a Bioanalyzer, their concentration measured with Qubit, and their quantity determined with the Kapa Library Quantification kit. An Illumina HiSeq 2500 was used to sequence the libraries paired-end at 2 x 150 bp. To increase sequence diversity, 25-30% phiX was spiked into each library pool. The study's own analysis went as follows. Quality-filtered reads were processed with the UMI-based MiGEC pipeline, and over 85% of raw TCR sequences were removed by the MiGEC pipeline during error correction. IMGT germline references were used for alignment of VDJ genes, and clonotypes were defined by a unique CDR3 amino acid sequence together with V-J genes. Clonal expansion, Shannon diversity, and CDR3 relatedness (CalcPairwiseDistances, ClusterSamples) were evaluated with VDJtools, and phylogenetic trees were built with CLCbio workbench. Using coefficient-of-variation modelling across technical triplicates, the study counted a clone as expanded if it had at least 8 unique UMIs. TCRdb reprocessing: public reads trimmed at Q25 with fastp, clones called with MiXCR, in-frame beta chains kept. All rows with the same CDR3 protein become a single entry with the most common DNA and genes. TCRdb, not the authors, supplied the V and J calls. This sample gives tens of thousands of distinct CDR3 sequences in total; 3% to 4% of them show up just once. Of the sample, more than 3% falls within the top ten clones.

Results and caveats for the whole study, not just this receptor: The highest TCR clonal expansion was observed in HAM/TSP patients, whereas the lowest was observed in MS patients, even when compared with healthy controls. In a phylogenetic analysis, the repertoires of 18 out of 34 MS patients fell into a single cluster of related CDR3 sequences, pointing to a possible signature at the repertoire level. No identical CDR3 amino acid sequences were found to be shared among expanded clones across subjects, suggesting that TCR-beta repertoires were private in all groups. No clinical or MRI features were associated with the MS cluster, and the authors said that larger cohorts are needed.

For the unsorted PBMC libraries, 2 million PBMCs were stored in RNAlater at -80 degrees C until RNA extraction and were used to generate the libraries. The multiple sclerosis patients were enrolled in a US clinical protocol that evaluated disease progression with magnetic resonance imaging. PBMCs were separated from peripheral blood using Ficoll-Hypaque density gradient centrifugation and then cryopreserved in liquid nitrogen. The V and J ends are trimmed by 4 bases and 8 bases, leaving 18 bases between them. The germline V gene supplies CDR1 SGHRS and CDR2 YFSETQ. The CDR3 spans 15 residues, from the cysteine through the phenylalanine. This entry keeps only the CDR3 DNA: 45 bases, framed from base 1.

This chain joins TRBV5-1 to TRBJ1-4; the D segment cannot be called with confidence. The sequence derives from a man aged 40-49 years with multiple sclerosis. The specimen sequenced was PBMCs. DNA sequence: TGCGCCAGCAGCGTGGCCGGGATGCCGGCGGAAAAACTGTTTTTT. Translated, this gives CASSVAGMPAEKLFF.